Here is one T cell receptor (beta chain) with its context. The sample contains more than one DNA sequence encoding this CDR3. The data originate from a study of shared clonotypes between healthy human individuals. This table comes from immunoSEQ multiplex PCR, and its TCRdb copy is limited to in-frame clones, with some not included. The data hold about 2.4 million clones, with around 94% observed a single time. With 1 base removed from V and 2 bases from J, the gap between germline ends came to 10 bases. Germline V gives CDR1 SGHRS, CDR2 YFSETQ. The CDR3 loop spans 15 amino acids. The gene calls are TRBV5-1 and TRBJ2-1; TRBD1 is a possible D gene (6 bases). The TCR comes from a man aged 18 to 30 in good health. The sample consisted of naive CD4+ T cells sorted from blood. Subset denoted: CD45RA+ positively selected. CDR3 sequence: CASSLLDSTYNEQFF. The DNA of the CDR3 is TGCGCCAGCAGCTTGTTGGACAGCACCTACAATGAGCAGTTCTTC. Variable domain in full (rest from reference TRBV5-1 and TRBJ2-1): KAGVTQTPRYLIKTRGQQVTLSCSPISGHRSVSWYQQTPGQGLQFLFEYFSETQRNKGNFPGRFSGRQFSNSRSEMNVSTLELGDSALYLCASSLLDSTYNEQFFGPGTRLTVL.